This TCR beta chain was found in a study of response to subunit inactivated influenza vaccine. This clonotype was detected only a few times. Trimming pared 7 bases from V and 1 base from J, leaving 11 bases between. The CDR3 spans 13 residues. CDR1 and CDR2 (germline): DFQATT, SNEGSKA (reference sequence). Using its own MiXCR run on the RT-PCR reads, TCRdb lists one record per CDR3 protein. The repertoire consists of 250,000 to 350,000 distinct CDR3 sequences, with 22% occurring once and the leading ten covering under 13%. The chain is built from TRBV20-1 and TRBJ2-4; D gene unclear. The material sequenced was PBMCs from blood, taken less than 22 months after vaccination. The TCR comes from a man aged 50-75 years who received an inactivated influenza vaccine. The CDR3 region is CSVPPEAKNIQYF. The CDR3 coding sequence is TGCAGTGTTCCCCCCGAGGCCAAAAACATTCAGTACTTC.